The present TCR beta chain was sequenced within a study of chemoradiotherapy in HPV16-positive cancers. Study findings and constraints: For HPV16-positive patients, expanding HPV-responsive T cells associated with longer recurrence-free survival.

Concerning this clone: Its antigen is undetermined.

The protocol was immunoSEQ multiplex PCR, while the TCRdb copy is restricted to in-frame clones and leaves out a portion. The sample gives fewer than 15,000 clones, under 95% of which show up once; less than 3% is in the top ten. Trimming left V 2 bases short and J 4 bases short, with 13 bases between. The CDR3 is made up of 15 amino acids. The germline gives CDR1 SGHVS, CDR2 FNYEAQ. Repertoires were sampled repeatedly during chemoradiotherapy. Sequenced here: blood, sampled from a patient who underwent chemoradiotherapy. This TCR was recovered from a human donor with HPV-associated anogenital cancer. The rearrangement links TRBV7-6 to TRBJ2-3; tentative D call: TRBD1 (5 bases). CDR3 sequence reads: CASSLTQGTADTQYF. CDR3 sequence (DNA): TGTGCCAGCAGCTTAACCCAGGGTACAGCAGATACGCAGTATTTT.